The 14 T cell receptor beta chains below all came from one sample that was sequenced in a study of T cell repertoires in cytomegalovirus infection. One entry per CDR3 protein results from TCRdb running MiXCR on the reads. This sample has 60,000 to 75,000 distinct CDR3 sequences; just under 4% occur once, and the top ten carry around a fifth. Material: PBMCs. The source is a human donor in good health (CMV status not recorded). Some clones in this sample may be carry-over from other donors' samples.

This clonotype was counted many times. The chain employs TRBV7-4 and TRBJ2-3; the D gene is possibly TRBD1 (6 bases). The CDR3 runs 16 residues. Germline V gene data show CDR1 as SGHVT and CDR2 as SQSDAQ. Between the trimmed V and J ends, which lost 5 bases and 5 bases, there was a span of 20 bases. The CDR3 DNA follows: TGTGCCAGCAGCCCCATTCCCGGGATGGGACAAGATACGCAGTATTTT. As protein: CASSPIPGMGQDTQYF.

At least ten counts were recorded for this clonotype. The V and J genes are TRBV24-1 and TRBJ1-1, with D possibly matching TRBD1 (5 bases). With 9 bases removed from V and 0 bases from J, the gap between germline ends came to 10 bases. This CDR3 comprises 13 residues. Germline assignment: CDR1 KGHDR and CDR2 SFDVKD. CDR3 nucleotide sequence: TGTGCCACCCAATGGGGGGTGAACACTGAAGCTTTCTTT. Translating gives CATQWGVNTEAFF.

There are many counts of this clonotype. The V gene is TRBV11-3, the J gene TRBJ2-1; 12 bases are shared with TRBD2. Losses at the gene ends were 5 bases for V and 2 bases for J; bases not matched to a gene: 10. The CDR3 runs 18 residues. CDR1 is SGHNT and CDR2 is YENEEA in the germline V gene. CDR3 residues: CASSPALGLAGTYNEQFF. Here the CDR3 DNA reads TGTGCCAGCAGCCCCGCATTGGGACTAGCGGGTACCTACAATGAGCAGTTCTTC. The variable domain in full, completed from reference TRBV11-3 and TRBJ2-1, reads EAGVVQSPRYKIIEKKQPVAFWCNPISGHNTLYWYLQNLGQGPELLIRYENEEAVDDSQLPKDRFSAERLKGVDSTLKIQPAELGDSAVYLCASSPALGLAGTYNEQFFGPGTRLTVL.

This clonotype was found many times. J is TRBJ1-2 and V is TRBV7-2; D uncertain. Trimming took 4 bases from V and 8 from J, leaving 8 bases between them. CDR3 length equals 11 residues. Germline assignment: CDR1 SGHTA and CDR2 FQGNSA. This CDR3 reads CASSSLGGYTF. The DNA of the CDR3 is TGTGCCAGCAGCTCCCTGGGGGGCTACACCTTC.

This clonotype has just a few counts. The V gene is TRBV6-2 or TRBV6-3, the J gene TRBJ2-7; D could derive from TRBD1 or TRBD2 (5 bases each). This CDR3 has 14 amino acids. The germline V gene encodes CDR1 MNHEY and CDR2 SVGEGT. V lost 6 bases, J lost 2 bases, and 14 bases lay in between. DNA of the CDR3: TGTGCCAGCAGGAGATGGGACGGACCCTACGAGCAGTACTTC. Encoded protein: CASRRWDGPYEQYF.

In this sample, this clonotype turned up many times. V and J are TRBV6-2 or TRBV6-3 and TRBJ1-5; D gene unclear. Trimming left V 2 bases short and J 3 bases short, with 8 bases between. Per the germline V gene, CDR1 is MNHEY and CDR2 is SVGEGT. The CDR3 extends over 14 amino acids. CDR3 nucleotide sequence: TGTGCCAGCAGTTACAATGGACCCAATCAGCCCCAGCATTTT. As protein: CASSYNGPNQPQHF.

This clonotype was seen many times. The chain recombines TRBV6-4 with TRBJ2-6, with D hard to call. V was pared by 9 bases and J by 2 bases, with 11 bases between. The CDR3 spans 14 residues. Per germline, CDR1 MRHNA and CDR2 SNTAGT. The CDR3, as DNA: TGTGCCAGTTCGCCGCCCCCTGGGGCCAACGTCCTGACTTTC. It translates to CASSPPPGANVLTF.

This clonotype was seen ten or more times. The V and J genes are TRBV28 and TRBJ1-1; TRBD1 might be the D (5 bases). This CDR3 has 14 residues. Between the trimmed V and J ends, which lost 7 bases and 3 bases, there was a span of 15 bases. CDR1 is MDHEN, CDR2 SYDVKM, per germline. CDR3 residues: CASISPLGDTEAFF. For the CDR3, the DNA is TGTGCCAGCATCTCCCCCTTGGGGGACACTGAAGCTTTCTTT.

This clonotype was detected many times. The chain carries TRBV7-9 and TRBJ1-2, with 8 bases that match TRBD1. Per the germline V gene, CDR1 is SEHNR and CDR2 is FQNEAQ (reference sequence). Trimming at V came to 6 bases and at J to 6 bases, leaving 6 bases not matched to a gene. The CDR3 sequence is 13 residues long. CDR3: CASRAPTGDGYTF. Here the CDR3 DNA reads TGTGCCAGCAGAGCACCGACAGGGGATGGCTACACCTTC. The full variable domain, with the rest looked up from reference TRBV7-9 and TRBJ1-2, is DTGVSQNPRHKITKRGQNVTFRCDPISEHNRLYWYRQTLGQGPEFLTYFQNEAQLEKSRLLSDRFSAERPKGSFSTLEIQRTEQGDSAMYLCASRAPTGDGYTFGSGTRLTVV.

This clonotype was seen ten or more times. V gene TRBV30 combines with J gene TRBJ2-7; D is unclear. In germline, CDR1 is GTSNPN, CDR2 SVGIG (reference sequence). CDR3 size: 12 residues. Trimming pared 3 bases from V and 5 bases from J, leaving 11 bases between. CDR3 sequence (DNA): TGTGCCTGGAGCTTCCGGAAAAACGAGCAGTACTTC. Residues: CAWSFRKNEQYF.

J is TRBJ2-4 and V is TRBV7-2; maybe TRBD2 (6 bases). The CDR3 has 15 residues. Deletions cut 5 bases from V and 7 bases from J, with 18 bases between. CDR1 SGHTA and CDR2 FQGNSA come from the germline V gene. The CDR3 region has the DNA TGTGCCAGCAGCCCCAAGACTAGTAATACGAACATTCAGTACTTC. It encodes CASSPKTSNTNIQYF. The complete variable domain, with remaining parts taken from reference TRBV7-2 and TRBJ2-4, reads GAGVSQSPSNKVTEKGKDVELRCDPISGHTALYWYRQSLGQGLEFLIYFQGNSAPDKSGLPSDRFSAERTGGSVSTLTIQRTQQEDSAVYLCASSPKTSNTNIQYFGAGTRLSVL.

This clonotype appeared many times. This rearrangement joins TRBV7-2 to TRBJ1-1; a weak D match, TRBD1 (6 bases). Trimming cost V 5 bases and J 4 bases, with 14 bases left between them. CDR3 length equals 14 residues. Germline values: CDR1 SGHTA, CDR2 FQGNSA. CDR3 amino acids: CASSLTGSSTEAFF. The CDR3 DNA is TGTGCCAGCAGCCTAACAGGGAGCTCCACTGAAGCTTTCTTT.

This clonotype was seen repeatedly, ten times or more. CDR3 sequence reads: CASSTQAGGTYEQYF. As DNA, the CDR3 is TGTGCCAGCAGCACTCAAGCGGGAGGGACCTACGAGCAGTACTTC. V is TRBV7-2 and J is TRBJ2-7; TRBD2 aligns across 10 bases. V lost 5 bases and J lost 2; bases outside the gene matches: 6. This CDR3 region has 15 residues. Germline V CDR1 and CDR2: SGHTA, FQGNSA.

This clonotype was seen many times. This chain uses TRBV14 with TRBJ1-2; TRBD1 aligns across 11 bases. The CDR3 contains 20 residues. From germline, CDR1 is SGHDN and CDR2 FVKESK. V trimming: 4 bases; J trimming: 3 bases; junction bases outside the gene matches: 19. The CDR3 region has the DNA TGTGCCAGCAGCCCAAGAGTTTGGGCGGACAGGGGGCTGTTGGACTATGGCTACACCTTC. Translated: CASSPRVWADRGLLDYGYTF.